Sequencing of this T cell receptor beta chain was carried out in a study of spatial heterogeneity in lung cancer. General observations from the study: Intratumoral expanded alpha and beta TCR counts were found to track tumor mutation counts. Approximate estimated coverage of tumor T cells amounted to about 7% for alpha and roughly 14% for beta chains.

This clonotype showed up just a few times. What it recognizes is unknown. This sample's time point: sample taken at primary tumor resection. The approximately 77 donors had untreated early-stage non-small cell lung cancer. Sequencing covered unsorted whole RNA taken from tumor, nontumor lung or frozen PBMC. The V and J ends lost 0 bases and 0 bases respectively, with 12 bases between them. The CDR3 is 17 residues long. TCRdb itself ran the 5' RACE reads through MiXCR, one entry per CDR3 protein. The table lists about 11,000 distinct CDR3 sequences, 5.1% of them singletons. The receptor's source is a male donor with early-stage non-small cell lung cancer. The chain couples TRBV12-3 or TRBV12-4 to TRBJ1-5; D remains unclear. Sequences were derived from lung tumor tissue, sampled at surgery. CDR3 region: CASSLAGSILSNQPQHF. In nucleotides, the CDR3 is TGTGCCAGCAGTTTAGCGGGATCAATCCTTAGCAATCAGCCCCAGCATTTT.